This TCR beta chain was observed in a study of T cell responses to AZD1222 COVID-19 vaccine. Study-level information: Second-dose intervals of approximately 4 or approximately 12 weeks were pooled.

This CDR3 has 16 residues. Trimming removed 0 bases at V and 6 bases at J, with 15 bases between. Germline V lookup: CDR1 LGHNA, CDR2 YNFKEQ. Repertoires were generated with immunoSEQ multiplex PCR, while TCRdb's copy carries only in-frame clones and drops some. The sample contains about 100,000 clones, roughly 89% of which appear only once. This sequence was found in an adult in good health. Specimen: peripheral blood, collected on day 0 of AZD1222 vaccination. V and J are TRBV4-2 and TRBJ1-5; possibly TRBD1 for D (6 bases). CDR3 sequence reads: CASSQEYRDWVQPQHF. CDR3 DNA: TGTGCCAGCAGCCAAGAGTACAGGGATTGGGTTCAGCCCCAGCATTTT.